This entry lists 5 T cell receptor beta chains sequenced from one sample in a study of human T cells and chemical hapten exposure (dated by TCRdb to the early 2020s). The time point tag for this specimen amounts to: patch test 1, 2 weeks after DPC sensitization. The treatment or condition label, as the study defines it: therapeutic diphenylcyclopropenone sensitization with weekly scalp DPC. Libraries were constructed by RACE. Sequencer: NextSeq 500. The public reads were run again by TCRdb, first through fastp at Q25 and then through MiXCR, and only productive beta chains were kept. Merged by CDR3 protein, the rows form single entries marked with the most common genes and DNA. For this sample the table gives approximately 80,000 distinct CDR3 sequences, of which roughly a tenth were detected only once. Clones ranked in the top ten supply about 4.2% of the sample. The specimen comprised whole blood, sampled in connection with sensitization to the hapten diphenylcyclopropenone (DPC). Receptor source: a woman aged 45-65 years with alopecia areata. Some clones in this sample may be carry-over from other donors' samples.

Points on this clonotype: Because it lacks the conserved phenylalanine or tryptophan at the end, this CDR3 is likely a read error. The chain couples TRBV3-1 to TRBJ2-5, with D perhaps being TRBD1 or TRBD2 (5 bases each). The germline V gene has CDR1 LGHDT and CDR2 YNNKEL (reference sequence). This CDR3 spans 18 amino acids. Trimming removed 3 bases at V and 1 base at J, with 21 bases between. The CDR3 DNA reads as TGTGCCAGCAGCCAGTGGACGCCCCGGGACGCCGCCCAAGAGACCCAGTACTCC. Translating it yields CASSQWTPRDAAQETQYS.

In its sample, this clonotype was seen a few times. The chain employs TRBV18 and TRBJ1-6; D ambiguous. V dropped 4 bases and J dropped 9 bases, with 13 bases sitting between them. This CDR3 has 14 residues. Per the germline V gene, CDR1 is KGHSH and CDR2 is LQKENI. The CDR3 region has the DNA TGTGCCAGCTCACAAGACCGGGAGCGTTCACCCCTCCACTTT. Residues: CASSQDRERSPLHF.

This clonotype occurred a few times. The CDR3 DNA follows: TGCGCCAGCAGCGCGGGACTAGTCAACCAAGAGACCCAGTACTTC. It yields the protein CASSAGLVNQETQYF. The rearrangement links TRBV4-1 to TRBJ2-5, with TRBD2 matching over 8 bases. This CDR3 has 15 amino acids. Germline V lookup: CDR1 MGHRA, CDR2 YSYEKL. V lost 5 bases to trimming and J lost 0 bases; unmatched junction nucleotides: 5.

The chain joins TRBV28 to TRBJ2-1; D unresolved. V lost 4 bases and J 10 bases, leaving 17 bases between the germline ends. The length of the CDR3 is 14 residues. Germline assignment: CDR1 MDHEN and CDR2 SYDVKM. CDR3 in DNA: TGTGCCAGCAGTTGGGTGTCGGTCTACGAGGAGCAGTTCTTC. Residues: CASSWVSVYEEQFF.

This clonotype was picked up one time. V gene TRBV20-1 combines with J gene TRBJ1-1; 7 nucleotides line up with TRBD1. Germline V gene sequence: CDR1 DFQATT, CDR2 SNEGSKA (reference sequence). The length of the CDR3 is 12 residues. V was clipped by 5 bases and J by 4 bases; unmatched bases: 4. The DNA of the CDR3 is TGCAGTGCTTTCAGGGGGGGCACTGAAGCTTTCTTT. Protein product: CSAFRGGTEAFF.